Each of the 18 T cell receptor beta chains below was sequenced from the same sample in a study of blood T cell repertoires in COVID-19. This table comes from immunoSEQ multiplex PCR, and its TCRdb copy is limited to in-frame clones, with some not included. The sample yields some 250,000 clones, around 84% seen once. Sequencing was carried out using peripheral blood. The source is a woman between 65 and 79 years old with active or convalescent COVID-19.

The chain uses TRBV6-1 and TRBJ1-2, with 11 bases identical to TRBD1. The CDR3 sequence is 15 residues long. V lost 2 bases to trimming and J lost 7 bases; unmatched junction nucleotides: 6. Germline lookup yields CDR1 MNHNS and CDR2 SASEGT. This CDR3 reads CASSETPGTGGGYTF. The CDR3, as DNA: TGTGCCAGCAGTGAAACTCCCGGGACAGGGGGTGGCTACACCTTC.

This chain connects TRBV2 to TRBJ1-1; 8 positions agree with TRBD1. The V and J ends lost 5 bases and 2 bases, in that order; junction bases with no gene match: 7. Germline CDR1 is SNHLY and CDR2 is FYNNEI. The CDR3 loop spans 15 amino acids. CDR3 region: CASSRQGLGNTEAFF. The CDR3 DNA follows: TGTGCCAGCAGTCGACAGGGGCTCGGTAACACTGAAGCTTTCTTT. The full variable domain, its missing parts supplied by reference TRBV2 and TRBJ1-1, is EPEVTQTPSHQVTQMGQEVILRCVPISNHLYFYWYRQILGQKVEFLVSFYNNEISEKSEIFDDQFSVERPDGSNFTLKIRSTKLEDSAMYFCASSRQGLGNTEAFFGQGTRLTVV.

In nucleotides, the CDR3 is TGTGCCACCAGCTTGACAGGGGCCGGCAATCAGCCCCAGCATTTT. Residues: CATSLTGAGNQPQHF. The chain couples TRBV15 to TRBJ1-5; 8 nucleotides line up with TRBD1. Germline loops: CDR1 LNHNV, CDR2 YYDKDF (reference sequence). The CDR3 has 15 amino acids. The junction had 5 bases not matched to a gene; V was cut back by 5 bases and J by 2 bases.

The chain carries TRBV5-1 and TRBJ1-2; possibly TRBD1 for D (6 bases). This CDR3 is 13 amino acids long. The V end was cut by 4 bases, the J end by 6 bases, with 13 bases between. Germline V gene lookup returns CDR1 SGHRS and CDR2 YFSETQ. The CDR3 bases are TGCGCCAGCAGCGCTCAGGGGTGGGATGGCTACACCTTC. This translates into CASSAQGWDGYTF. Full variable domain (missing parts from reference TRBV5-1 and TRBJ1-2): KAGVTQTPRYLIKTRGQQVTLSCSPISGHRSVSWYQQTPGQGLQFLFEYFSETQRNKGNFPGRFSGRQFSNSRSEMNVSTLELGDSALYLCASSAQGWDGYTFGSGTRLTVV.

CDR3 in amino acids: CASSQDLLTAGYEQYF. The CDR3 nucleotides read TGCGCCAGCAGCCAAGATCTCCTCACTGCGGGGTACGAGCAGTACTTC. The rearrangement uses TRBV4-3 and TRBJ2-7; maybe TRBD2 (6 bases). There are 16 residues in the CDR3. Germline values: CDR1 LGHNA, CDR2 YSLEER. The V gene lost 0 bases and the J gene lost 4 bases, with 16 bases spanning the gap.

This clone was seen a few times. This chain connects TRBV3-1 (or the pseudogene TRBV3-2) to TRBJ2-7; the D is unclear. In germline, CDR1 is LGHDT, CDR2 YNNKEL (reference sequence). V lost 0 bases, J lost 5 bases, and 11 bases lay in between. The CDR3 consists of 14 residues. The CDR3, as DNA: TGTGCCAGCAGCCAAGACGACCCCCGGGACGAGCAGTACTTC. Its protein product is CASSQDDPRDEQYF.

The V call is TRBV24-1, the J call TRBJ1-1; D gene unclear. Trimming cost V 7 bases and J 4 bases, with 12 bases left between them. From germline, CDR1 is KGHDR and CDR2 SFDVKD. This CDR3 spans 13 amino acids. The CDR3 nucleotides are TGTGCCACCAGAGACCCCGGCGGCACTGAAGCTTTCTTT. Protein sequence: CATRDPGGTEAFF.

The CDR3 DNA reads as TGTGCCAGCAGTTCCGGGACACCTAATTCACCCCTCCACTTT. This translates into CASSSGTPNSPLHF. The rearrangement links TRBV27 to TRBJ1-6; D possibly corresponds to TRBD1 (6 bases). The CDR3 loop spans 14 amino acids. Trimming left V 4 bases short and J 6 bases short, with 10 bases between. From germline, CDR1 is MNHEY and CDR2 SMNVEV (reference sequence).

The chain has TRBV19 and TRBJ1-3; D call uncertain. The CDR3 covers 12 residues. The V end lost 3 bases, the J end lost 6 bases, and 6 bases lay between the germline ends. Germline V gene lookup returns CDR1 LNHDA and CDR2 SQIVND (reference sequence). CDR3 in amino acids: CASSIRENTIYF. The CDR3 DNA is TGTGCCAGTAGTATCCGGGAAAACACCATATATTTT.

The rearrangement links TRBV9 to TRBJ1-6; D gene unclear. Germline V gives CDR1 SGDLS, CDR2 YYNGEE. The CDR3 runs 15 residues. V was shortened by 4 bases and J by 7 bases, with 15 bases between the two germline ends. CDR3 protein: CASSTEQYTNSPLHF. In DNA form, the CDR3 reads TGTGCCAGCAGCACTGAACAGTATACCAATTCACCCCTCCACTTT.

This clone was found once. This chain links TRBV10-2 with TRBJ2-5, with D possibly being TRBD1 (5 bases). The V gene lost 5 bases and the J gene lost 1 base, with 14 bases spanning the gap. CDR1 and CDR2 from the germline V gene are WSHSY and SAAADI. This CDR3 is 15 amino acids long. CDR3 in amino acids: CASSKTAKLQETQYF. The CDR3 nucleotides read TGCGCCAGCAGTAAGACAGCTAAGCTCCAAGAGACCCAGTACTTC.

This rearrangement joins TRBV2 to TRBJ1-1, with TRBD1 identical over 8 bases. Germline V gene lookup returns CDR1 SNHLY and CDR2 FYNNEI. The CDR3 loop spans 13 amino acids. V lost 6 bases to trimming and J lost 4 bases; unmatched junction nucleotides: 4. This chain's CDR3 is CASSRDRSTEAFF. The CDR3 DNA reads as TGTGCCAGCAGCCGGGACAGGAGCACTGAAGCTTTCTTT.

The chain couples TRBV2 to TRBJ1-5, with 8 positions matching TRBD1. V trimming: 8 bases; J trimming: 7 bases; junction bases outside the gene matches: 4. The CDR3 runs to 12 residues. Per the germline V gene, CDR1 is SNHLY and CDR2 is FYNNEI. CDR3 nucleotide sequence: TGTGCCAGCGGACAGGGTGGGCAGCCCCAGCATTTT. Translation: CASGQGGQPQHF. Full variable domain (rest looked up from reference TRBV2 and TRBJ1-5): EPEVTQTPSHQVTQMGQEVILRCVPISNHLYFYWYRQILGQKVEFLVSFYNNEISEKSEIFDDQFSVERPDGSNFTLKIRSTKLEDSAMYFCASGQGGQPQHFGDGTRLSIL.

The gene calls are TRBV7-2 and TRBJ2-5, with a weak D call TRBD1 (7 bases). The CDR3 totals 16 residues. Germline-derived CDR1 and CDR2 are SGHTA and FQGNSA. Trimming left V 2 bases short and J 1 base short, with 14 bases between. CDR3 DNA: TGTGCCAGCAGCTTACAGGGGGGCCACCTCCAAGAGACCCAGTACTTC. Its protein product is CASSLQGGHLQETQYF.

This clone appeared a single time. The chain joins TRBV5-1 to TRBJ2-2, with D maybe TRBD1 (6 bases). The CDR3 consists of 15 residues. Trimming stripped 4 bases from V and 2 bases from J, with 12 bases between. Per germline, CDR1 SGHRS and CDR2 YFSETQ. The DNA for the CDR3 is TGCGCCAGCAGCCCCGGGACAATTAACACCGGGGAGCTGTTTTTT. This encodes CASSPGTINTGELFF.

The chain couples TRBV24-1 to TRBJ2-2; D unclear. V gave up 4 bases and J gave up 4 bases, with 6 bases separating them. This CDR3 is 13 amino acids long. Germline V gives CDR1 KGHDR, CDR2 SFDVKD. CDR3: CATSDRATGELFF. CDR3 bases: TGTGCCACCAGTGACCGAGCCACCGGGGAGCTGTTTTTT.

The CDR3 spells CSVEVSGQGNTGELFF. The CDR3 coding sequence is TGCAGCGTTGAAGTGTCGGGACAGGGGAACACCGGGGAGCTGTTTTTT. This chain joins TRBV29-1 and TRBJ2-2, with TRBD1 matching 9 bases. V trimming: 1 base; J trimming: 1 base; junction bases outside the gene matches: 4. The CDR3 extends over 16 amino acids. Germline CDR1 and CDR2: SQVTM and ANQGSEA.

The genes are TRBV19 and TRBJ2-1, with 7 bases identical to TRBD1. Germline CDR1 reads LNHDA; CDR2 reads SQIVND (reference sequence). V shed 6 bases, J shed 6 bases, and the junction held 8 bases outside the gene matches. This CDR3 comprises 14 residues. CDR3 bases: TGTGCCAGTAGGGACAGGTTAGAAACCAATGAGCAGTTCTTC. Translating gives CASRDRLETNEQFF.